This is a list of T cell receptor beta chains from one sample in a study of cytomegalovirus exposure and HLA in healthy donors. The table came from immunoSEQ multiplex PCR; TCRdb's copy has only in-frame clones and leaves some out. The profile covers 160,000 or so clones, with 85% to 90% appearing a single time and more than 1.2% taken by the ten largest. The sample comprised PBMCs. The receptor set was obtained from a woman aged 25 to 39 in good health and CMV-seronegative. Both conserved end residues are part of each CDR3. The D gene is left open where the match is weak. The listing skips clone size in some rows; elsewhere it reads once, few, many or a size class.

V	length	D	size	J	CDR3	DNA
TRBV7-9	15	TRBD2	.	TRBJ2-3	CASSLGSGGTDTQYF	TGTGCCAGCAGCTTAGGTAGCGGGGGCACAGATACGCAGTATTTT
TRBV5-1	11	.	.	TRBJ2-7	CASRGLGEQYF	TGCGCCAGCAGGGGCCTCGGCGAGCAGTACTTC
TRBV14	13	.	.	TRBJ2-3	CASSQGPGDTQYF	TGTGCCAGCAGCCAAGGTCCAGGGGATACGCAGTATTTT
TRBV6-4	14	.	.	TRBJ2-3	CASSEGGATDTQYF	TGTGCCAGCAGTGAGGGGGGGGCCACAGATACGCAGTATTTT
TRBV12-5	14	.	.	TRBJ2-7	CASGLSHGSGEQYF	TGTGCTAGTGGTTTGTCCCACGGGAGTGGAGAGCAGTACTTC
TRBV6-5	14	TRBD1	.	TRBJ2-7	CASSSGTGGYEQYF	TGTGCCAGCAGTTCCGGGACAGGGGGGTACGAGCAGTACTTC
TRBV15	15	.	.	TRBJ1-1	CATSRDRTLNTEAFF	TGTGCCACCAGCAGAGATCGTACACTAAACACTGAAGCTTTCTTT
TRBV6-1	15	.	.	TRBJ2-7	CASTEVGAPSYEQYF	TGTGCCAGCACTGAAGTAGGGGCCCCTTCCTACGAGCAGTACTTC
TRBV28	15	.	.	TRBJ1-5	CASSTRDFSNQPQHF	TGTGCCAGCAGCACACGGGACTTTAGCAATCAGCCCCAGCATTTT
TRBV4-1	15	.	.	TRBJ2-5	CASSQPVAPQETQYF	TGCGCCAGCAGCCAACCAGTAGCCCCCCAAGAGACCCAGTACTTC
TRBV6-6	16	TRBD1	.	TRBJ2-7	CASSYSLQGAFYEQYF	TGTGCCAGCAGTTACTCGTTACAGGGGGCCTTCTACGAGCAGTACTTC
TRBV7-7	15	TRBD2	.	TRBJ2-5	CASSFVAGGAETQYF	TGTGCCAGCAGCTTTGTAGCGGGGGGGGCAGAGACCCAGTACTTC
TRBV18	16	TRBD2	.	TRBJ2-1	CASSRNLAGGPDEQFF	TGTGCCAGCTCACGGAACCTAGCGGGGGGGCCTGATGAGCAGTTCTTC
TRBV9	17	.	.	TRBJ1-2	CASSVASSWNSHYGYTF	TGTGCCAGCAGCGTAGCATCATCTTGGAACAGTCACTATGGCTACACCTTC
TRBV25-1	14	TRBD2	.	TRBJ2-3	CASSRLADADTQYF	TGTGCCAGCAGTAGACTAGCGGATGCGGATACGCAGTATTTT
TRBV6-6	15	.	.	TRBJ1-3	CASKVTLASGNTIYF	TGTGCCAGCAAAGTTACTCTTGCCTCTGGAAACACCATATATTTT
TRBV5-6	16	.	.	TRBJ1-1	CASSLVAGPGGSEAFF	TGTGCCAGCAGCTTGGTTGCTGGGCCCGGGGGGTCTGAAGCTTTCTTT
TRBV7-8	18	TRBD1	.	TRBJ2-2	CASSLGVGQGIITGELFF	TGTGCCAGCAGCTTAGGCGTGGGACAGGGCATTATCACCGGGGAGCTGTTTTTT
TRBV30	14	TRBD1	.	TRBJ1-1	CAWSPGTGITEAFF	TGTGCCTGGAGCCCCGGGACAGGGATCACTGAAGCTTTCTTT
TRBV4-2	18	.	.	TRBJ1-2	CASSQETVYRYVSYGYTF	TGTGCCAGCAGCCAAGAGACGGTTTACAGGTATGTGAGCTATGGCTACACCTTC
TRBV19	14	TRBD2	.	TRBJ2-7	CASSIPGGPHEQYF	TGTGCCAGTAGTATACCGGGGGGGCCTCACGAGCAGTACTTC
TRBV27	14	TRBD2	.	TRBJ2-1	CASSIGGAGNEQFF	TGTGCCAGCAGTATCGGGGGGGCGGGTAATGAGCAGTTCTTC
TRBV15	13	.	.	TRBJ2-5	CATGSASFETQYF	TGTGCCACCGGTTCGGCTAGTTTTGAGACCCAGTACTTC
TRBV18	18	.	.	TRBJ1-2	CASWSSNRDIVKSYGYTF	TGTGCCAGCTGGTCTTCAAACCGGGACATTGTAAAAAGCTATGGCTACACCTTC
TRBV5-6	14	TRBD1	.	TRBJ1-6	CASSLRTGNSPLHF	TGTGCCAGCAGCCTCCGGACAGGGAATTCACCCCTCCACTTT
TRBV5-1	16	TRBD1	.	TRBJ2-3	CASSVDRGQGIDTQYF	TGCGCCAGCAGCGTAGATCGGGGACAGGGTATAGATACGCAGTATTTT
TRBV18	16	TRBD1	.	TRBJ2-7	CASSPTRTGALGEQYF	TGTGCCAGCTCCCCTACCCGGACAGGGGCCCTGGGCGAGCAGTACTTC
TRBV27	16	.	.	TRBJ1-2	CASSFNPGGLGYGYTF	TGTGCCAGCAGTTTTAATCCCGGTGGACTTGGCTATGGCTACACCTTC
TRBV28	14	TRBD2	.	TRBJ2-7	CATMPSGDGYEQYF	TGTGCCACCATGCCAAGCGGGGATGGGTACGAGCAGTACTTC
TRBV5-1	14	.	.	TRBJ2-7	CASSPLDGGYEQYF	TGCGCCAGCAGCCCGCTTGATGGAGGGTACGAGCAGTACTTC
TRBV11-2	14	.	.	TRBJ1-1	CASSLVGQPGGAFF	TGTGCCAGCAGCTTAGTTGGCCAGCCCGGGGGAGCTTTCTTT
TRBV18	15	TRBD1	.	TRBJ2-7	CASSLPGQGFNEQYF	TGTGCCAGCTCACTTCCGGGACAGGGGTTCAACGAGCAGTACTTC
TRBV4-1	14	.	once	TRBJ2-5	CASSQVGLGETQYF	TGCGCCAGCAGCCAAGTTGGTCTAGGAGAGACCCAGTACTTC